The 9 T cell receptor beta chains below come from one sample, sequenced in a study of glioma-infiltrating T cells after dendritic cell vaccination. Generated by immunoSEQ multiplex PCR, the TCRdb table keeps only in-frame clones and is missing some. The table lists under 130,000 clones, nearly 90% of them singletons. Noted time point: after dendritic cell vaccination, including at tumor progression/relapse. The sequencing here drew on blood, taken after dendritic cell vaccination. Every receptor here comes from a human donor with glioblastoma.

The CDR3, as DNA: TGTGCCAGCAGCCAAGAGTCGAGGGACATTCAGTACTTC. The encoded protein is CASSQESRDIQYF. This chain connects TRBV4-2 to TRBJ2-4; tentatively, D is TRBD2 (5 bases). Germline CDR1 LGHNA, CDR2 YNFKEQ. V dropped 0 bases and J dropped 8 bases, with 8 bases sitting between them. The CDR3 extends over 13 amino acids.

The chain uses TRBV7-2 and TRBJ1-1; maybe TRBD1 (5 bases). This CDR3 spans 14 amino acids. Deletions cut 1 base from V and 2 bases from J, with 8 bases between. The germline V gene has CDR1 SGHTA and CDR2 FQGNSA. The CDR3 DNA sequence: TGTGCCAGCAGCTTAGACAGGATCAACACTGAAGCTTTCTTT. Protein: CASSLDRINTEAFF.

This clone was recorded once. The chain combines TRBV7-2 with TRBJ2-5, with 8 bases identical to TRBD1. Germline V gene lookup returns CDR1 SGHTA and CDR2 FQGNSA. This CDR3 region has 15 residues. The trim removed 5 bases at V and 1 base at J, leaving 6 bases unmatched. CDR3 protein: CASSPLTGAQETQYF. The CDR3 DNA reads as TGTGCCAGCAGCCCACTGACAGGGGCCCAAGAGACCCAGTACTTC.

The V gene is TRBV18, the J gene TRBJ2-7, with D maybe TRBD1 (6 bases). The V gene lost 0 bases and the J gene lost 2 bases, with 8 bases spanning the gap. There are 14 residues in the CDR3. Germline V CDR1 and CDR2: KGHSH, LQKENI. CDR3 nucleotide sequence: TGTGCCAGCTCACCACCACAGGGTACCTACGAGCAGTACTTC. This codes for CASSPPQGTYEQYF.

The sample holds a few counts of this clone. This rearrangement joins TRBV7-7 to TRBJ1-2; possibly TRBD1 for D (6 bases). This CDR3 has 15 residues. CDR1 SSHAT and CDR2 FNYEAQ come from the germline V gene (reference sequence). CDR3 sequence reads: CASGPRQDSDYGYTF. CDR3 nucleotides: TGTGCTAGCGGGCCCCGACAGGATTCTGACTATGGCTACACCTTC. Full variable domain (remainder filled in from reference TRBV7-7 and TRBJ1-2): GAGVSQSPRYKVTKRGQDVTLRCDPISSHATLYWYQQALGQGPEFLTYFNYEAQPDKSGLPSDRFSAERPEGSISTLTIQRTEQRDSAMYRCASGPRQDSDYGYTFGSGTRLTVV.

The chain joins TRBV5-5 to TRBJ1-4; the match to TRBD1 covers 8 bases. J gave up 7 bases and V 3 bases, and 5 bases lay outside the gene matches. CDR1 is SGHKS, CDR2 YYEKEE, per germline (reference sequence). The CDR3 runs 14 residues. The chain's CDR3 is CASSSQGAPEKLFF. The CDR3 coding sequence is TGTGCCAGCAGCTCCCAGGGGGCGCCTGAAAAACTGTTTTTT.

The chain couples TRBV7-9 to TRBJ2-1; the D gene is possibly TRBD2 (6 bases). Germline-derived CDR1 and CDR2 are SEHNR and FQNEAQ (reference sequence). V lost 3 bases, J lost 6 bases, and 15 bases lay in between. This CDR3 region has 15 residues. Here the CDR3 reads CASSFPLSGTNEQFF. The CDR3 DNA reads TGTGCCAGCAGCTTCCCTCTTAGCGGCACCAATGAGCAGTTCTTC.

The chain couples TRBV7-6 to TRBJ2-5, with TRBD1 identical over 7 bases. The germline V gene has CDR1 SGHVS and CDR2 FNYEAQ. V lost 5 bases to trimming and J lost 5 bases; unmatched junction nucleotides: 8. The CDR3 is 14 amino acids. DNA of the CDR3: TGTGCCAGCAGCACCCAGACAGGGACCGAGACCCAGTACTTC. It translates to CASSTQTGTETQYF.

This clone occurred once. The chain carries TRBV7-2 and TRBJ2-5; D not resolved. V shed 1 base and J shed 2 bases, with 8 bases lying between them. The CDR3 loop spans 14 amino acids. CDR1 SGHTA and CDR2 FQGNSA come from the germline V gene. The CDR3 loop reads CASSLVADQETQYF. The CDR3 DNA reads TGTGCCAGCAGCTTAGTGGCAGATCAAGAGACCCAGTACTTC.